This T cell receptor (beta chain) stems from a study of T cells in tuberculosis. Sequencing of TCR-alpha and TCR-beta chains was unpaired. Profiling relied on immunoSEQ multiplex PCR, and the TCRdb table lists in-frame clones only, not all of them. Of approximately 57,000 clones listed, approximately 91% are singletons. Cells were sorted from thawed PBMC rested overnight and stained with GMM-loaded CD1B tetramer, viability dye and anti-CD3. The lipid loaded on the CD1B tetramers was C32 glucose monomycolate from Rhodococcus equi. Before cryopreservation, the sorted PBMC lost their CD14-expressing monocytes. From each donor, some 100,000 tetramer-negative cells were sorted. This TCR was recovered from an adult woman with latent tuberculosis. Sequencing was done on a sample of CD1b-GMM tetramer-negative cells sorted from PBMCs.

The CDR3 spells CASSPKVSGESYYGYTF. CDR3 sequence (DNA): TGCGCCAGCAGCCCAAAGGTTTCTGGGGAGTCTTACTATGGCTACACCTTC. The chain recombines TRBV4-1 with TRBJ1-2, with D uncertain. Germline CDR1 is MGHRA and CDR2 is YSYEKL. This CDR3 spans 17 amino acids. V was cut by 4 bases and J by 3 bases, with 21 bases left in between.